This TCR beta chain was recovered during a study of regulatory T cells in long-lasting Graves disease. Study in general: In persistent Graves' disease, antithyroid drugs had been taken for over 5 years and TSH receptor antibodies stayed positive.

Germline V gene data show CDR1 as LGHDT and CDR2 as YNNKEL (reference sequence). The CDR3 spans 14 residues. V lost 4 bases to trimming and J lost 3 bases, with 13 bases between them. Study results and limitations: Fewer public clonotypes were shared by new patients (approximately 970) than by persistent patients (2,741). Gene preferences differed: TRBV28, TRBJ1-2, TRBJ2-5 in persistent cases.

In the case of this clonotype: The target antigen is unknown.

Relying on iRepertoire HTBI primers and Arm-PCR of CDR3 regions, the team built TCR beta libraries. TCRdb re-called the multiplex PCR reads with MiXCR, one entry per CDR3 protein. Among 400,000 or so distinct CDR3 sequences listed, 23% were seen once. As to time point: persistent/refractory GD, antithyroid drugs over 5 years with positive TRAb. Making the TCR library involved RNA that had been extracted from PBMCs. Blood from the periphery, nine milliliters in all, was drawn into EDTA tubes. Here the sequenced sample was peripheral blood mononuclear cells (PBMCs), taken when the disease was refractory, from a patient treated with antithyroid drugs. The genes are TRBV3-1 and TRBJ2-7; tentative D call: TRBD2 (6 bases). The sequence derives from a female donor with Graves disease. In DNA, the CDR3 is TGTGCCAGCAGCCTGGGCGGGGCGGTCTACGAGCAGTACTTC. Encoded protein: CASSLGGAVYEQYF.